These T cell receptor beta chains were read from a single sample in a study of cytomegalovirus exposure and HLA in healthy donors. Clones were sequenced by immunoSEQ multiplex PCR, and TCRdb holds only the in-frame ones, with some missing. The sample has 100,000 to 150,000 clones; the top ten hold approximately 1.7%. The sample taken for sequencing was PBMCs. Receptors were obtained from a woman in her 40s in good health and CMV-seropositive. CDR3s include the opening cysteine and the closing phenylalanine or tryptophan. Fields, in order: J gene, clone size, V gene, D gene, CDR3 protein, CDR3 DNA. D genes are given only for firm matches. Not all rows give a size; the values are once, few, many and, for expanded clones, a class.

j_call: TRBJ2-7
clone_size: -
v_call: TRBV28
d_call: -
cdr3_aa: CASSSGEQYF
cdr3_nt: TGTGCCAGCAGTTCGGGGGAGCAGTACTTC

j_call: TRBJ2-5
clone_size: -
v_call: TRBV6-5
d_call: -
cdr3_aa: CASSYSKAEETQYF
cdr3_nt: TGTGCCAGCAGTTACTCGAAAGCGGAAGAGACCCAGTACTTC

j_call: TRBJ1-5
clone_size: -
v_call: TRBV5-6
d_call: TRBD1
cdr3_aa: CASSTGQGLNQPQHF
cdr3_nt: TGTGCCAGCAGCACGGGACAGGGCCTCAATCAGCCCCAGCATTTT

j_call: TRBJ2-7
clone_size: -
v_call: TRBV7-3
d_call: -
cdr3_aa: CASSLDGGEQYF
cdr3_nt: TGTGCCAGCAGCTTGGACGGAGGAGAGCAGTACTTC

j_call: TRBJ1-5
clone_size: -
v_call: TRBV19
d_call: -
cdr3_aa: CASRPQSLGGNQPQHF
cdr3_nt: TGTGCCAGTAGGCCACAGAGCCTAGGGGGCAATCAGCCCCAGCATTTT

j_call: TRBJ1-2
clone_size: -
v_call: TRBV30
d_call: -
cdr3_aa: CAWSPSGGYTF
cdr3_nt: TGTGCCTGGAGTCCCTCGGGTGGCTACACCTTC

j_call: TRBJ1-1
clone_size: -
v_call: TRBV28
d_call: TRBD1
cdr3_aa: CASSLSGTGFFLTEAFF
cdr3_nt: TGTGCCAGCAGTTTATCAGGGACAGGGTTCTTCCTGACTGAAGCTTTCTTT

j_call: TRBJ2-1
clone_size: -
v_call: TRBV6-4
d_call: -
cdr3_aa: CASSDSPRQGGNEQFF
cdr3_nt: TGTGCCAGCAGTGACTCGCCTAGGCAGGGTGGTAATGAGCAGTTCTTC

j_call: TRBJ2-2
clone_size: -
v_call: TRBV19
d_call: TRBD2
cdr3_aa: CASSISGGLNTGELFF
cdr3_nt: TGTGCCAGTAGTATAAGCGGGGGCCTGAACACCGGGGAGCTGTTTTTT

j_call: TRBJ2-2
clone_size: -
v_call: TRBV7-3
d_call: TRBD2
cdr3_aa: CASSLTAGVRNTGELFF
cdr3_nt: TGTGCCAGCAGCTTAACAGCGGGAGTTCGGAACACCGGGGAGCTGTTTTTT

j_call: TRBJ2-4
clone_size: -
v_call: TRBV5-6
d_call: -
cdr3_aa: CASSLIRGGIQYF
cdr3_nt: TGTGCCAGCAGCCTAATCAGGGGAGGGATTCAGTACTTC

j_call: TRBJ2-3
clone_size: -
v_call: TRBV6-1
d_call: TRBD2
cdr3_aa: CASSTKAGGSDTQYF
cdr3_nt: TGTGCCAGCAGTACTAAAGCGGGAGGGTCAGATACGCAGTATTTT

j_call: TRBJ1-1
clone_size: -
v_call: TRBV28
d_call: -
cdr3_aa: CASTRPTGVNTEAFF
cdr3_nt: TGTGCCAGCACCAGACCGACAGGAGTAAACACTGAAGCTTTCTTT

j_call: TRBJ1-1
clone_size: -
v_call: TRBV25-1
d_call: -
cdr3_aa: CASSAQGMNTEAFF
cdr3_nt: TGTGCCAGCAGTGCACAGGGTATGAACACTGAAGCTTTCTTT

j_call: TRBJ1-3
clone_size: -
v_call: TRBV6-6
d_call: TRBD1
cdr3_aa: CASSPTTGMNTIYF
cdr3_nt: TGTGCCAGCAGCCCCACGACAGGGATGAACACCATATATTTT

j_call: TRBJ2-1
clone_size: -
v_call: TRBV19
d_call: TRBD2
cdr3_aa: CASRNRGTSGRNEQFF
cdr3_nt: TGTGCCAGTAGAAACCGCGGGACTAGCGGGAGAAATGAGCAGTTCTTC

j_call: TRBJ2-3
clone_size: -
v_call: TRBV7-3
d_call: TRBD2
cdr3_aa: CASSSLAGGARGGDTQYF
cdr3_nt: TGTGCCAGCAGTTCCCTAGCGGGAGGGGCCCGTGGGGGTGATACGCAGTATTTT

j_call: TRBJ1-1
clone_size: -
v_call: TRBV18
d_call: -
cdr3_aa: CASSPPAGPLGAFF
cdr3_nt: TGTGCCAGCTCACCACCGGCAGGGCCCCTAGGAGCTTTCTTT

j_call: TRBJ1-1
clone_size: -
v_call: TRBV5-1
d_call: -
cdr3_aa: CASSLATGQLNTEAFF
cdr3_nt: TGCGCCAGCAGCTTGGCGACAGGACAGTTGAACACTGAAGCTTTCTTT

j_call: TRBJ1-3
clone_size: -
v_call: TRBV7-6
d_call: TRBD1
cdr3_aa: CASSPTGVAGNTIYF
cdr3_nt: TGTGCCAGCAGCCCGACAGGGGTGGCCGGAAACACCATATATTTT

j_call: TRBJ1-2
clone_size: -
v_call: TRBV27
d_call: -
cdr3_aa: CASTRGPGITTYGYTF
cdr3_nt: TGTGCCAGCACCCGAGGACCGGGGATTACTACCTATGGCTACACCTTC

j_call: TRBJ2-2
clone_size: medium-sized
v_call: TRBV6-1
d_call: TRBD1
cdr3_aa: CASSETGDTGELFF
cdr3_nt: TGTGCCAGCAGTGAAACAGGGGACACCGGGGAGCTGTTTTTT

j_call: TRBJ2-7
clone_size: -
v_call: TRBV7-2
d_call: TRBD2
cdr3_aa: CASSLNGGSYEQYF
cdr3_nt: TGTGCCAGCAGCTTAAACGGGGGGAGCTACGAGCAGTACTTC